What follows are 3 T cell receptor beta chains derived from one specimen sequenced in a study of shared clonotypes between healthy human individuals. Sequenced by immunoSEQ multiplex PCR; TCRdb stores in-frame clones only, minus some. The table lists 550,000 to 650,000 clones, about 96% of them singletons. It was CD45RO-negative cells, positively selected for CCR7, that made up naive CD8 cells, with terminally differentiated effector memory CD45RA+ cells excluded. Sequencing used naive CD8+ T cells sorted from blood. These receptors all come from a woman aged 30 to 39 in good health.

V and J are TRBV19 and TRBJ2-1; D is possibly TRBD2 (5 bases). The CDR3 spans 14 residues. The V gene lost 4 bases and the J gene lost 1 base, with 8 bases spanning the gap. Germline V gives CDR1 LNHDA, CDR2 SQIVND (reference sequence). The CDR3 bases are TGTGCCAGTAGTAAGTCGGGGTCCTACAATGAGCAGTTCTTC. This sequence encodes CASSKSGSYNEQFF.

This chain uses TRBV29-1 with TRBJ2-2; TRBD1 aligns across 7 bases. Germline assignment: CDR1 SQVTM and CDR2 ANQGSEA. V shed 0 bases, J shed 12 bases, and the junction held 13 bases outside the gene matches. This CDR3 spans 15 amino acids. The CDR3 nucleotides are TGCAGCGTTGAAGAGTGGGTTCGGGACAGCTCGAAGCTGTTTTTT. This sequence encodes CSVEEWVRDSSKLFF.

This sequence joins TRBV5-6 and TRBJ1-2; 7 nucleotides align to TRBD1. Per the germline V gene, CDR1 is SGHDT and CDR2 is YYEEEE. The CDR3 is 19 residues long. V dropped 8 bases and J dropped 3; count of bases not matched to a gene: 25. CDR3 protein: CASTEGIGDRAPDDYGYTF. Written as DNA, the CDR3 is TGTGCCAGTACAGAGGGAATTGGGGACAGAGCTCCTGATGACTATGGCTACACCTTC.